This T cell receptor (beta chain) was sequenced in a study of cytotoxic CD8 clonotypes in ibrutinib-treated CLL (dated by TCRdb to the early 2020s). Concerning the study at large: The cohort was composed of some ten relapsed/refractory and approximately 16 treatment-naive patients; IGHV unmutated status was identified in some 17 patients. Every sample from remission and from progressive disease was obtained while the patients were still on ibrutinib. Longitudinal samples were available for about 30% of the roughly 86 trial participants. Cryopreserved peripheral blood mononuclear cells were obtained prior to treatment, at the time of response, and at either disease progression or sustained remission. Samples averaged around 280,000 productive templates and 94,082 productive rearrangements. Response samples were taken after a median of approximately 12 months on treatment, ranging from about 6 to 40 months. Responses were partial in around 25 patients and complete in 2; after median about 5.5 years follow-up, about 14 stayed in remission and some twelve progressed.

Overall results and qualifications from the work: Public clonotypes were found to be uncommon and were observed to contract or remain stable during treatment; the increase in clonality was shown to reflect expansion of private clonotypes at ibrutinib response. An increase in clonality was observed at ibrutinib response, with clonality remaining stable during sustained remission and falling back toward baseline at progression. Lymph node repertoires were not examined, and the timing of sampling was not matched between patients in sustained remission and those whose disease progressed. Baseline clonality was found to be higher than that of age-matched healthy donors and was strongly correlated with circulating CD8+ T-cell counts.

Interpreted using the paper, the time point label stands for: progressive disease on ibrutinib. For TCR beta library preparation, 1.5 to 2 micrograms of genomic DNA were extracted from the cryopreserved PBMCs. High-throughput TCR beta sequencing was performed on longitudinal blood samples from CLL patients receiving ibrutinib monotherapy. The patients took part in an open-label, single-center phase 2 trial of ibrutinib monotherapy. Notes on this clone: This receptor's antigen is unknown. One base away there is no much larger clone; base qualities are not given.

On a MiSeq, deep resolution sequencing aimed for a depth between 1 in 1 million and 1 in 200,000 T cells, with each clonotype covered around 9.2x on average. TCR beta libraries were generated with the immunoSEQ hsTCRB Kit. Per the authors' processing: ImmunoSEQ Data Assistant and ImmunoSEQ Analyzer were used for data analysis, and V, D and J genes were assigned according to IMGT definitions. Clonality, which ranges from 0 to 1, was calculated by subtracting the normalized Shannon entropy of productive rearrangement frequencies from one. Only overrepresented clonotypes making up at least 0.05% of each patient's repertoire were included in the public clonotype analysis. Approximately 13 age-matched healthy donor repertoires from immuneACCESS served as clonality controls. In its TCRdb copy, this immuneACCESS table keeps in-frame sequences only and misses some clones. Where compared with another copy, unresolved V genes explain less than half of these, and the others have no known cause. V and J calls and clone size are given by that table; D and trimming were obtained from the DNA. In this sample the table shows 52,000 or so clones, roughly 54% of which occur a single time. The top ten clonotypes cover about 24% of the sample.

The CDR3 holds 15 amino acids from the cysteine to the phenylalanine. The read is trimmed to its CDR3 DNA, 45 bases read in frame from base 1. V is reduced by 10 bases and J by 0 bases, leaving a spacing of 17 bases between them. From the germline V gene (reference sequence), CDR1 is SEHNR and CDR2 is FQNEAQ. The chain is encoded by TRBV7-9 joined to TRBJ2-3; a tentative D match to TRBD1 spans 6 bases. The sequence was obtained from a human donor with chronic lymphocytic leukemia. The specimen comprised PBMCs, sampled at disease progression, from a patient treated with ibrutinib. This receptor has the CDR3 CATQGQGSSTDTQYF. DNA sequence: TGTGCCACGCAGGGGCAGGGCTCTAGCACAGATACGCAGTATTTT.